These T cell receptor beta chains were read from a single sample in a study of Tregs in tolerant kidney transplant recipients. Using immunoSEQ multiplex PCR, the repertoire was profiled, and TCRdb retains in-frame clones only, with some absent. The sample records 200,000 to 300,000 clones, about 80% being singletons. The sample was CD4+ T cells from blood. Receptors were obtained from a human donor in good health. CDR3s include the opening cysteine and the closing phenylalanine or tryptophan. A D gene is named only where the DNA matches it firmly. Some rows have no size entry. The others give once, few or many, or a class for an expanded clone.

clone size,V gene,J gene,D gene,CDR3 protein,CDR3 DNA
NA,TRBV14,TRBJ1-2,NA,CASSPTGHYYGYTF,TGTGCCAGCAGCCCGACGGGACACTACTATGGCTACACCTTC
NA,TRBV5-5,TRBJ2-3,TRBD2,CASRGPSGTSTDTQYF,TGTGCCAGCAGGGGTCCTAGCGGGACTAGCACAGATACGCAGTATTTT
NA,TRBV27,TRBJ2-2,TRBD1,CASSLSDRGRPGELFF,TGTGCCAGCAGTTTATCCGACAGGGGGCGGCCCGGGGAGCTGTTTTTT
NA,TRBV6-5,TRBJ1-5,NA,CASSQGSSNQPQHF,TGTGCCAGCAGTCAGGGGTCAAGCAATCAGCCCCAGCATTTT
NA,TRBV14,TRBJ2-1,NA,CASSQREVPYNEQFF,TGTGCCAGCAGCCAGAGGGAGGTCCCCTACAATGAGCAGTTCTTC
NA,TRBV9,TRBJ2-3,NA,CASSVNGRLGTDTQYF,TGTGCCAGCAGCGTTAACGGAAGACTGGGCACAGATACGCAGTATTTT
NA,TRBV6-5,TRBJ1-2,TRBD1,CASRPGQGPGYTF,TGTGCCAGCAGACCCGGACAGGGCCCTGGCTACACCTTC
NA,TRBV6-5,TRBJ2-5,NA,CASSYAGRETQYF,TGTGCCAGCAGTTACGCCGGGAGAGAGACCCAGTACTTC
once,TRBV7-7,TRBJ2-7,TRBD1,CASSPGTGGGEQYF,TGTGCTAGCAGCCCCGGGACAGGGGGTGGCGAGCAGTACTTC
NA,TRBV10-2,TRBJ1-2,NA,CASSPQGPMAGYTF,TGCGCCAGCAGCCCTCAGGGCCCTATGGCTGGCTACACCTTC
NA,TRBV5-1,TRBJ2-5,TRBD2,CASHLAGMPQETQYF,TGCGCCAGCCATCTAGCGGGGATGCCCCAAGAGACCCAGTACTTC
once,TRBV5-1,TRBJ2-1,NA,CASSPAGGYNEQFF,TGCGCCAGCAGCCCGGCTGGGGGATACAATGAGCAGTTCTTC
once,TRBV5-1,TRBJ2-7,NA,CASSQTLSSYEQYF,TGCGCCAGCAGCCAGACACTGAGCTCCTACGAGCAGTACTTC
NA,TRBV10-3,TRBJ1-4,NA,CAISDLGRQEKLFF,TGTGCCATCAGTGACTTGGGACGCCAGGAAAAACTGTTTTTT
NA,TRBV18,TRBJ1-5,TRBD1,CASSPSTGADQPQHF,TGTGCCAGCTCACCATCGACAGGGGCGGATCAGCCCCAGCATTTT
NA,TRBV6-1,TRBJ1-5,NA,CASSQVGGRQPQHF,TGTGCCAGCAGCCAGGTGGGGGGAAGGCAGCCCCAGCATTTT
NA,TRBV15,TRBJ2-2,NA,CATSPRGREDTGELFF,TGTGCCACCAGTCCCCGAGGCAGGGAGGACACCGGGGAGCTGTTTTTT
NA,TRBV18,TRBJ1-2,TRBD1,CASSPPGQGVNGYTF,TGTGCCAGCTCACCACCCGGACAGGGGGTTAATGGCTACACCTTC
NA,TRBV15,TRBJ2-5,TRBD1,CATSRGQGYSETQYF,TGTGCCACCAGCAGGGGACAGGGGTATTCAGAGACCCAGTACTTC
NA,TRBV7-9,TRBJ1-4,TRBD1,CASSLGQGRNEKLFF,TGTGCCAGCAGCTTAGGACAGGGGAGAAACGAAAAACTGTTTTTT
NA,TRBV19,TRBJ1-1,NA,CASRPQQSPPMNTEAFF,TGTGCCAGTAGGCCTCAACAGTCCCCTCCCATGAACACTGAAGCTTTCTTT
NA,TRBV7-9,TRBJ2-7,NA,CASRPWTTSDYEQYF,TGTGCCAGCAGACCCTGGACCACAAGCGACTACGAGCAGTACTTC
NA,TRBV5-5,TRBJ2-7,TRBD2,CASSLARAGDFLTYEQYF,TGTGCCAGCAGCTTGGCCAGAGCGGGAGATTTCCTAACCTACGAGCAGTACTTC
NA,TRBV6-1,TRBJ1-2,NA,CASSEHRERGYTF,TGTGCCAGCAGTGAACATCGAGAGAGGGGCTACACCTTC
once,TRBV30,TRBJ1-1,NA,CAWSLVLTGTEAFF,TGTGCCTGGAGTCTGGTCCTAACGGGGACTGAAGCTTTCTTT
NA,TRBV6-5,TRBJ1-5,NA,CASSYRRGDQPQHF,TGTGCCAGCAGTTACCGGAGGGGCGATCAGCCCCAGCATTTT
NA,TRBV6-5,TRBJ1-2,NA,CASSYTPSGNNYGYTF,TGTGCCAGCAGTTACACTCCCTCCGGGAACAACTATGGCTACACCTTC
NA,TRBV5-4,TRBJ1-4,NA,CASSLGYPDEKLFF,TGTGCCAGCAGCTTGGGATATCCGGATGAAAAACTGTTTTTT
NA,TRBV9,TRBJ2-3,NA,CASSVVGLSLSTDTQYF,TGTGCCAGCAGCGTAGTTGGCCTCTCCCTGAGCACAGATACGCAGTATTTT
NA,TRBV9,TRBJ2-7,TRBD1,CASSDGTGGGYEQYF,TGTGCCAGCAGCGATGGGACAGGGGGCGGGTACGAGCAGTACTTC
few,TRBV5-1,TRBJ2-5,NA,CASSLGVEETQYF,TGCGCCAGCAGCTTGGGAGTTGAGGAGACCCAGTACTTC
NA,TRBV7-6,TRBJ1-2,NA,CASSSGQFNYGYTF,TGTGCCAGCAGCTCCGGACAGTTTAACTATGGCTACACCTTC
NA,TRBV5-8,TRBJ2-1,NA,CASSLAGVSYNEQFF,TGTGCCAGCAGCTTGGCTGGGGTTTCCTACAATGAGCAGTTCTTC
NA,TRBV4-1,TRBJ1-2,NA,CASSQAGVGYTF,TGCGCCAGCAGCCAGGCAGGGGTGGGCTACACCTTC
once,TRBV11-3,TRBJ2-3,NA,CASSSSLGAISTDTQYF,TGTGCCAGCAGCTCGAGCTTGGGAGCCATAAGCACAGATACGCAGTATTTT
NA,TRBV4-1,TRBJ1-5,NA,CASSQGGWSNQPQHF,TGCGCCAGCAGCCAAGGGGGATGGTCCAATCAGCCCCAGCATTTT
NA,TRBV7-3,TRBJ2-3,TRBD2,CASSAAGVDTQYF,TGTGCCAGCAGCGCTGCGGGAGTAGATACGCAGTATTTT
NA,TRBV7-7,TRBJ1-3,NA,CASSLGFGNTIYF,TGTGCTAGCAGCTTAGGTTTTGGAAACACCATATATTTT
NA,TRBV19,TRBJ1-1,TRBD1,CASSSPGQPNTEAFF,TGTGCCAGTAGTTCGCCGGGACAGCCGAACACTGAAGCTTTCTTT
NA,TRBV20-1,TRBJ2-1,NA,CSASWVFEQFF,TGCAGTGCTAGCTGGGTCTTTGAGCAGTTCTTC
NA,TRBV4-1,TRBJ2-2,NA,CASSPGTPTGELFF,TGCGCCAGCAGCCCCGGGACACCCACCGGGGAGCTGTTTTTT
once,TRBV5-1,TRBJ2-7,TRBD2,CASSLGLAGLLSYEQYF,TGCGCCAGCAGCTTGGGACTAGCGGGGCTTCTCTCCTACGAGCAGTACTTC
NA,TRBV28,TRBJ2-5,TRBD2,CASSLVAGGRETQYF,TGTGCCAGCAGTTTAGTAGCGGGAGGACGGGAGACCCAGTACTTC
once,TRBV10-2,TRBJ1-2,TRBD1,CASSATGVTNYGYTF,TGCGCCAGCAGCGCTACAGGGGTAACTAACTATGGCTACACCTTC
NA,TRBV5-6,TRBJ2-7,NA,CASSLYALSSYEQYF,TGTGCCAGCAGCTTGTATGCACTTTCCTCCTACGAGCAGTACTTC
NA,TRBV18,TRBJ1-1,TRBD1,CASSPDRGRGTEAFF,TGTGCCAGCTCACCAGACAGGGGCCGCGGCACTGAAGCTTTCTTT
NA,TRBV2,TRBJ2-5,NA,CASSEGALGETQYF,TGTGCCAGCAGTGAGGGGGCCCTCGGTGAGACCCAGTACTTC
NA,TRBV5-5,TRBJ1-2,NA,CASTIGSTFDGYTF,TGTGCCAGCACCATCGGGAGTACTTTTGATGGCTACACCTTC
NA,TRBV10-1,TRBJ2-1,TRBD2,CASSPAGVYEQFF,TGCGCCAGCAGTCCAGCGGGAGTCTATGAGCAGTTCTTC
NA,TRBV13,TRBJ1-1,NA,CASGPRMNTEAFF,TGTGCCAGCGGACCACGAATGAACACTGAAGCTTTCTTT
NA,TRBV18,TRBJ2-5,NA,CASSPTREETQYF,TGTGCCAGCTCACCAACCAGGGAGGAGACCCAGTACTTC
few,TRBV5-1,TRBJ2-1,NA,CASSLGRIGWNEQFF,TGCGCCAGCAGCTTGGGACGGATTGGGTGGAATGAGCAGTTCTTC
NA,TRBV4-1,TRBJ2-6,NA,CASSLRQGGGANVLTF,TGCGCCAGCAGCCTGCGACAGGGAGGTGGGGCCAACGTCCTGACTTTC